These 17 T cell receptor beta chains share one sample of origin, sequenced in a study of blood T cell repertoires in COVID-19. Profiled with immunoSEQ multiplex PCR; TCRdb holds only in-frame clones, not every one. Altogether around 240,000 clones are present, 80% to 90% being singletons, with the ten largest covering about 1.9%. Material: PBMCs or T cells enriched from blood (not recorded which). The receptors were sampled from a woman aged 50 to 65 who had recovered from COVID-19.

This clone was observed a single time. The chain has TRBV4-1 and TRBJ2-3; 8 nucleotides align to TRBD1. V lost 4 bases to trimming and J lost 0 bases; unmatched junction nucleotides: 3. Germline values: CDR1 MGHRA, CDR2 YSYEKL. The CDR3 is 15 amino acids. CDR3 sequence reads: CASSLRQGSTDTQYF. Here the CDR3 DNA reads TGCGCCAGCAGCCTTCGACAGGGGAGCACAGATACGCAGTATTTT.

The chain joins TRBV7-2 to TRBJ2-7, with 13 bases lining up with TRBD2. CDR1 SGHTA and CDR2 FQGNSA come from the germline V gene. The CDR3 is made up of 14 amino acids. With V trimmed by 5 bases and J by 5 bases, 3 bases remained unmatched. The CDR3 nucleotides are TGTGCCAGCAGCCCCGGGACTAGCGGGAACGAGCAGTACTTC. Amino acids: CASSPGTSGNEQYF.

Details on this clone: One end of the junction varies from germline; a read error may be responsible. The rearrangement links TRBV7-8 to TRBJ2-2; no clear D gene. Looked up from germline, CDR1 is SGHVS and CDR2 is FQNEAQ. CDR3 length: 14 amino acids. In nucleotides, the CDR3 is TGTGCCAGCAGCGTAGCACGGAGCACCGGGGAGCTGTTTTTT. Amino acid sequence: CASSVARSTGELFF. The entire variable domain, with the rest obtained from reference TRBV7-8 and TRBJ2-2, is as follows: GAGVSQSPRYKVAKRGQDVALRCDPISGHVSLFWYQQALGQGPEFLTYFQNEAQLDKSGLPSDRFFAERPEGSVSTLKIQRTQQEDSAVYLCASSVARSTGELFFGEGSRLTVL.

J is TRBJ1-2 and V is TRBV7-2, with TRBD1 identical over 8 bases. Germline loops: CDR1 SGHTA, CDR2 FQGNSA. With V trimmed by 3 bases and J by 7 bases, 10 bases remained unmatched. The CDR3 length is 15 residues. DNA for the CDR3: TGTGCCAGCAGCTTCGTGCAGGGGGCAATGAGTGGCTACACCTTC. This sequence encodes CASSFVQGAMSGYTF.

The chain employs TRBV5-1 and TRBJ2-5, with 8 bases identical to TRBD2. CDR1 and CDR2 from the germline V gene are SGHRS and YFSETQ. The CDR3 contains 13 residues. The trim removed 5 bases at V and 5 bases at J, leaving 5 bases unmatched. CDR3 DNA sequence: TGCGCCAGCAGTAGGACTAGCAAGGAGACCCAGTACTTC. This sequence encodes CASSRTSKETQYF.

For this clone: Germline and junction disagree at one end, which may indicate a read error. V is TRBV19 and J is TRBJ2-1, with TRBD2 matching 14 bases. Per germline, CDR1 LNHDA and CDR2 SQIVND (reference sequence). This CDR3 region has 15 residues. The CDR3 loop is CDSSTSGTSGSEQFF. In DNA, the CDR3 is TGTGACAGTAGTACTTCCGGGACTAGCGGGAGTGAGCAGTTCTTC.

On this clone itself: At one boundary the junction diverges from the germline segment, which might be a read error. CDR3 sequence: CASSQSGTGVEQYF. The CDR3 DNA sequence: TGTGCTAGCAGCCAATCCGGGACAGGGGTTGAGCAGTACTTC. This rearrangement joins TRBV7-7 to TRBJ2-7; 10 nucleotides line up with TRBD1. CDR3 length: 14 residues. Germline-derived CDR1 and CDR2 are SSHAT and FNYEAQ (reference sequence).

The chain combines TRBV27 with TRBJ2-1; 9 bases map to TRBD2. Germline CDR1 is MNHEY and CDR2 is SMNVEV (reference sequence). The J segment lost 5 bases and the V segment lost 7 bases, leaving 6 bases of the junction unmatched. The CDR3 totals 14 residues. The CDR3 loop reads CASKPGLANNEQFF. The CDR3 DNA is TGTGCCAGCAAACCGGGACTAGCTAACAATGAGCAGTTCTTC.

The rearrangement joins TRBV5-1 to TRBJ1-4; 7 nucleotides line up with TRBD1. Germline V gene sequence: CDR1 SGHRS, CDR2 YFSETQ. There are 14 residues in the CDR3. V shed 4 bases, J shed 7 bases, and the junction held 7 bases outside the gene matches. This CDR3 reads CASSTGTDGEKLFF. The CDR3 DNA follows: TGCGCCAGCAGCACCGGGACAGACGGTGAAAAACTGTTTTTT.

V is TRBV5-1 and J is TRBJ2-1; maybe TRBD2 (6 bases). This CDR3 is 16 amino acids long. V was trimmed by 0 bases and J by 6 bases, leaving 16 bases between them. In germline, CDR1 is SGHRS, CDR2 YFSETQ. Here the CDR3 DNA reads TGCGCCAGCAGCTTGGCTGGAGGGCTAACCTCCAATGAGCAGTTCTTC. Amino acid sequence: CASSLAGGLTSNEQFF.

This clone was seen a single time. The chain uses TRBV28 and TRBJ1-3; D perhaps matches TRBD1 (5 bases). Trimming shortened V by 7 bases and J by 3 bases, and 16 bases separated the two germline ends. Germline V gives CDR1 MDHEN, CDR2 SYDVKM. The CDR3 has 15 amino acids. CDR3 DNA: TGTGCCAGCACCCTAGGAGGGGCCGGTGGAAACACCATATATTTT. It yields the protein CASTLGGAGGNTIYF. Filled out from reference TRBV28 and TRBJ1-3, the complete variable domain reads DVKVTQSSRYLVKRTGEKVFLECVQDMDHENMFWYRQDPGLGLRLIYFSYDVKMKEKGDIPEGYSVSREKKERFSLILESASTNQTSMYLCASTLGGAGGNTIYFGEGSWLTVV.

The chain carries TRBV20-1 and TRBJ1-4; no clear D gene. Germline assignment: CDR1 DFQATT and CDR2 SNEGSKA (reference sequence). Trimming pared 3 bases from V and 6 bases from J, leaving 14 bases between. The CDR3 contains 14 residues. The DNA for the CDR3 is TGCAGTGCTAGTTCGGGGAGGGTGGATGAAAAACTGTTTTTT. Its translation is CSASSGRVDEKLFF.

V usage is TRBV11-2 and J usage is TRBJ2-1, with D tentatively TRBD2 (6 bases). The germline CDR1 and CDR2 sequences are SGHAT and FQNNGV. V was trimmed by 5 bases and J by 8 bases, leaving 19 bases between them. This CDR3 is 15 amino acids long. CDR3 sequence: CASSHLAGSYDEQFF. The CDR3 DNA sequence: TGTGCCAGCAGCCATCTTGCGGGAAGTTACGATGAGCAGTTCTTC.

The V call is TRBV7-9, the J call TRBJ2-7, with 10 bases aligning to TRBD1. Germline values: CDR1 SEHNR, CDR2 FQNEAQ (reference sequence). V was pared by 5 bases and J by 4 bases, with 14 bases of the junction left unmatched. This CDR3 spans 17 amino acids. CDR3 bases: TGTGCCAGCAGCCACCACCAAGGACAGGGGGGTTCTTACGAGCAGTACTTC. It codes for CASSHHQGQGGSYEQYF.

V usage is TRBV12-5 and J usage is TRBJ2-7, with D perhaps TRBD1 (7 bases). The CDR3 is 14 residues long. The germline V gene encodes CDR1 LGHNT and CDR2 FRNRAP. Trimming took off 6 bases at V and 3 bases at J, with 15 bases between the two ends. CDR3 in DNA: TGTGCTAGTGGCCTGGCGGGACAGCACTACGAGCAGTACTTC. Translating gives CASGLAGQHYEQYF. Together with reference TRBV12-5 and TRBJ2-7, the CDR3 gives the full variable domain: DARVTQTPRHKVTEMGQEVTMRCQPILGHNTVFWYRQTMMQGLELLAYFRNRAPLDDSGMPKDRFSAEMPDATLATLKIQPSEPRDSAVYFCASGLAGQHYEQYFGPGTRLTVT.

The gene calls are TRBV5-6 and TRBJ2-6; 8 nucleotides match TRBD2. Trimming cost V 6 bases and J 0 bases; bases outside gene matches: 11. The CDR3 is 18 residues long. Germline CDR1 is SGHDT and CDR2 is YYEEEE. The DNA of the CDR3 is TGTGCCAGCAATAATGGGCTAGCGGGCAACTCTGGGGCCAACGTCCTGACTTTC. This translates into CASNNGLAGNSGANVLTF. The full variable domain, its missing parts supplied by reference TRBV5-6 and TRBJ2-6, is DAGVTQSPTHLIKTRGQQVTLRCSPKSGHDTVSWYQQALGQGPQFIFQYYEEEERQRGNFPDRFSGHQFPNYSSELNVNALLLGDSALYLCASNNGLAGNSGANVLTFGAGSRLTVL.

This chain links TRBV5-1 with TRBJ2-3; 7 bases align to TRBD2. With 4 bases clipped from V and 6 bases from J, the junction kept 5 bases outside the gene matches. Germline V lookup: CDR1 SGHRS, CDR2 YFSETQ. The CDR3 contains 13 residues. DNA for the CDR3: TGCGCCAGCAGCCCCCGGGGGGTGGATACGCAGTATTTT. It translates to CASSPRGVDTQYF.